The sequence of this T cell receptor (beta chain) was determined in a study of blood T cell repertoires in COVID-19. At the level of the study: Sites across the United States, Italy and Spain contributed samples from acute and convalescent COVID-19.

This table comes from immunoSEQ multiplex PCR, and its TCRdb copy is limited to in-frame clones, with some not included. The sample lists approximately 160,000 clones; 65% to 85% were seen once. Everyone who took part was roughly 18 to 95 years old, and they came from over 20 US areas. Germline CDR1 is SNHLY and CDR2 is FYNNEI. The CDR3 runs 15 residues. Trimming cost V 2 bases and J 0 bases, with 10 bases left between them. The gene calls are TRBV2 and TRBJ2-5; no clear D gene. The receptor was derived from a woman in her fifties or sixties in a cohort exposed to, infected with or recovered from COVID-19 (not recorded which). Sequencing was performed on PBMCs or T cells enriched from blood (not recorded which). CDR3 DNA sequence: TGTGCCAGCAGTGAAAGAGGTTTCCACCAAGAGACCCAGTACTTC. Translation: CASSERGFHQETQYF.